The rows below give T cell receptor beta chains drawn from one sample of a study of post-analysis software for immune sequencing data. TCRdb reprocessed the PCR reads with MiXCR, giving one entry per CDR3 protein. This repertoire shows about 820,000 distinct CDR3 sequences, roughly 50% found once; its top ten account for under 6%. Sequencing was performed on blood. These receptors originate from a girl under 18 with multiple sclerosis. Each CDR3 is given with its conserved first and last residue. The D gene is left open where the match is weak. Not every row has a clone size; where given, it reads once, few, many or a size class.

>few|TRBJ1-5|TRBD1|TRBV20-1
CSATGTGGNQPQHF
TGCAGTGCTACCGGGACAGGGGGCAATCAGCCCCAGCATTTT
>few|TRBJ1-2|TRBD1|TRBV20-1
CSARAAGQAYGYTF
TGCAGTGCTAGAGCCGCGGGACAGGCCTATGGCTACACCTTC
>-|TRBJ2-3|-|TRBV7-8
CASNRERADTQYF
TGTGCCAGCAACAGGGAAAGGGCTGATACGCAGTATTTT
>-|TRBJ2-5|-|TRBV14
CASSQDRGLETQYF
TGTGCCAGCAGCCAAGATCGGGGCCTGGAGACCCAGTACTTC
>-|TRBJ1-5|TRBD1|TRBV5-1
CASRFRPGGEQPQHF
TGCGCCAGCAGATTCCGACCAGGGGGAGAGCAGCCCCAGCATTTT
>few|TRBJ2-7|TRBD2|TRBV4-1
CASSQYSGTYYEQYF
TGCGCCAGCAGCCAGTATAGCGGGACCTACTACGAGCAGTACTTC
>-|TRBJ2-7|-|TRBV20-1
CSAREASSLYEQYF
TGCAGTGCTAGAGAGGCCTCGTCCCTCTACGAGCAGTACTTC
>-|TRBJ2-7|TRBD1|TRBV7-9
CASSSQRDRDSYEQYF
TGTGCCAGCAGCTCCCAAAGGGACAGGGACAGCTACGAGCAGTACTTC
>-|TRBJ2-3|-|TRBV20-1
CSARAATSTDTQYF
TGCAGTGCTAGAGCAGCGACTAGCACAGATACGCAGTATTTT
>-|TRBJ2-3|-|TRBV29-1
CSVPGTYTTDTQYF
TGCAGCGTTCCCGGGACTTATACCACAGATACGCAGTATTTT
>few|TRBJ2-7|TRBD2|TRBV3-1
CASSASPGGVYEQYF
TGTGCCAGCAGCGCAAGCCCGGGAGGGGTCTACGAGCAGTACTTC
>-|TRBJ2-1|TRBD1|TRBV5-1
CASSLQTGGLEQFF
TGCGCCAGCAGCTTACAGACAGGGGGCCTTGAGCAGTTCTTC
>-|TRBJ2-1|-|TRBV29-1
CSVEVGFEGSYNEQFF
TGCAGCGTTGAAGTGGGGTTTGAGGGGTCCTACAATGAGCAGTTCTTC
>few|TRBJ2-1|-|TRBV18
CASSPPGGEQFF
TGTGCCAGCTCACCACCTGGCGGGGAGCAGTTCTTC
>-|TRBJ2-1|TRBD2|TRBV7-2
CASSIFVAGGQDEQFF
TGTGCCAGCAGCATTTTTGTTGCGGGGGGTCAGGATGAGCAGTTCTTC
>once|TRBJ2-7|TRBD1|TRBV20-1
CSALLGTGRHEQYF
TGCAGTGCCCTGTTGGGGACAGGGCGCCACGAGCAGTACTTC
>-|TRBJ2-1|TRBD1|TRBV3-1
CASSQVKGQGTSSYNEQFF
TGTGCCAGCAGCCAAGTGAAGGGACAGGGGACGAGCTCCTACAATGAGCAGTTCTTC
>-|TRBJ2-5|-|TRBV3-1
CASSPPRGTRGKVTQYF
TGTGCCAGCAGTCCACCTAGGGGGACAAGAGGAAAAGTGACCCAGTACTTC
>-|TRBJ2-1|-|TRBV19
CASSIPLTSNYNEQFF
TGTGCCAGTAGTATCCCGCTAACGTCCAATTACAATGAGCAGTTCTTC
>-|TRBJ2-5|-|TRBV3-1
CASSQDIPVGGREETQYF
TGTGCCAGCAGCCAAGATATCCCGGTGGGGGGCAGGGAAGAGACCCAGTACTTC
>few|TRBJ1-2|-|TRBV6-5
CASSYGGGYTF
TGTGCCAGCAGTTACGGGGGAGGCTACACCTTC
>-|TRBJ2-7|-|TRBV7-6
CASSLIRNEQYF
TGTGCCAGCAGCTTGATTAGAAACGAGCAGTACTTC
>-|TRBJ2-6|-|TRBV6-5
CASTQRVPGANVLTF
TGTGCCAGCACACAGCGGGTACCTGGGGCCAACGTCCTGACTTTC
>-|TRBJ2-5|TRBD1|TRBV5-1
CASTDRGGETQYF
TGCGCCAGCACTGACAGGGGGGGGGAGACCCAGTACTTC
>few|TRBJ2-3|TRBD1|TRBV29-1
CSVGDRVTDTQYF
TGCAGCGTTGGGGACAGGGTGACAGATACGCAGTATTTT
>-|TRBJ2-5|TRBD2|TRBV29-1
CSSSGGGTETQYF
TGCAGCTCTTCCGGCGGGGGAACAGAGACCCAGTACTTC
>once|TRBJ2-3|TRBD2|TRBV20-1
CSARGGLADTQYF
TGCAGTGCTCGAGGGGGACTAGCAGATACGCAGTATTTT
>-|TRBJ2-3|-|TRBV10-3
CAISQLTDTQYF
TGTGCCATCAGCCAACTCACAGATACGCAGTATTTT
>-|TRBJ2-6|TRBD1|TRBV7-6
CASSLEVRGLTGANVLTF
TGTGCCAGCAGCTTAGAAGTTAGGGGGCTCACTGGGGCCAACGTCCTGACTTTC
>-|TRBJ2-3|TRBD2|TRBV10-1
CASSESNPSGSTDTQYF
TGCGCCAGCAGTGAGTCGAATCCTAGCGGAAGCACAGATACGCAGTATTTT
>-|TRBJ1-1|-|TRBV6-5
CASSYSRVTEAFF
TGTGCCAGCAGTTACTCCCGGGTCACTGAAGCTTTCTTT
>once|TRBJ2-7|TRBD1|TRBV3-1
CASSQGGQRAYEQYF
TGTGCCAGCAGCCAAGGGGGACAGCGAGCCTACGAGCAGTACTTC
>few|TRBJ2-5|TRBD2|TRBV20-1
CSARAIAGGPWETQYF
TGCAGTGCTAGAGCTATAGCGGGGGGGCCCTGGGAGACCCAGTACTTC
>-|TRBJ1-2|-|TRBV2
CASRTDRLGDHGYTF
TGTGCCAGCAGAACAGACAGGCTGGGGGACCATGGCTACACCTTC
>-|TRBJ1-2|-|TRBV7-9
CASSRRSRDINYGYTF
TGTGCCAGCAGCCGCCGAAGCCGGGACATTAACTATGGCTACACCTTC
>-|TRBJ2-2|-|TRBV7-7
CASSSGGHNTGELFF
TGTGCCAGCAGCTCTGGCGGGCACAACACCGGGGAGCTGTTTTTT
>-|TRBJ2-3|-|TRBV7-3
CASSSGWRTPMDTQYF
TGTGCCAGCAGCTCTGGTTGGAGGACTCCCATGGATACGCAGTATTTT
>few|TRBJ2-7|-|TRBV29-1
CSVAGGFGEQYF
TGCAGCGTTGCAGGAGGGTTCGGGGAGCAGTACTTC
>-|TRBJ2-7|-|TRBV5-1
CASSALGAGYCEQYF
TGCGCCAGCAGCGCCCTTGGGGCGGGCTATTGCGAGCAGTACTTC
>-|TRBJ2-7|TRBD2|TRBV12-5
CASARSGSTQQYF
TGTGCTAGTGCCAGAAGCGGGAGTACGCAGCAGTACTTC
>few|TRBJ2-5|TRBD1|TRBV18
CASSPTGGKETQYF
TGTGCCAGCTCGCCCACAGGGGGAAAAGAGACCCAGTACTTC
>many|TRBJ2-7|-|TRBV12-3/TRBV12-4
CASSPEGRERAYEQYF
TGTGCCAGCAGTCCAGAGGGACGGGAGAGGGCTTACGAGCAGTACTTC